Here is one T cell receptor (beta chain) with its context. This specimen comes from a study of blood T cell repertoires in COVID-19. Study in general: Sites across the United States, Italy and Spain contributed samples from acute and convalescent COVID-19. PBMCs, B-cell-depleted T cells, or T cells were the source of the cDNA or gDNA that made up the material.

Between the trimmed V and J ends, which lost 0 bases and 9 bases, there was a span of 10 bases. The CDR3 contains 13 residues. Germline assignment: CDR1 MNHEY and CDR2 SMNVEV (reference sequence). Some clones are missing from TCRdb's copy, which holds only in-frame ones; the method was immunoSEQ multiplex PCR. Among more than 35,000 clones listed, 90% to 95% were seen once. The sample consisted of peripheral blood. The clonotype comes from a woman aged 25 to 45 in a cohort sampled during active COVID-19. The rearrangement uses TRBV27 and TRBJ2-3, with D possibly matching TRBD1 (5 bases). This CDR3 is CASSLSGRDTQYF. The CDR3 DNA is TGTGCCAGCAGTTTATCGGGGCGAGACACGCAGTATTTT.